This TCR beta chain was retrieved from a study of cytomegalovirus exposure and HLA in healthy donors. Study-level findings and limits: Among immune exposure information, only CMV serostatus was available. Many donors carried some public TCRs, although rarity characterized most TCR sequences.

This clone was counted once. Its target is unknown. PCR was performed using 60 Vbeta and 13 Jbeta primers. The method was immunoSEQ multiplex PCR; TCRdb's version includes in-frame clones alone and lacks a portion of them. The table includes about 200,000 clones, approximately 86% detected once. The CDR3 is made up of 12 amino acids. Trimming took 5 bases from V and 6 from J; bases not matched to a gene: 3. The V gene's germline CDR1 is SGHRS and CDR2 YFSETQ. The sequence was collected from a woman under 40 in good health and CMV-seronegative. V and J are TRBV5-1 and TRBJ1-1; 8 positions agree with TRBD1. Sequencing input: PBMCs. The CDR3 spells CASRTGAAEAFF. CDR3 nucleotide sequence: TGCGCCAGCAGGACAGGGGCGGCTGAAGCTTTCTTT.